This TCR beta chain was sequenced for a study of control samples from healthy donors and cancer patients (dated by TCRdb to 2020 to 2022). This clone has a single count. The clone's antigen remains unknown. The input lacks base qualities; no much larger clone sits a single base away. The germline V gene gives CDR1 as MNHEY and CDR2 as SVGEGT. Including the terminal cysteine and phenylalanine, the CDR3 comprises 13 residues. CDR3 DNA is the only sequence kept; it has 39 bases, read in frame from the first base. V gives up 5 bases and J gives up 4 bases, and the segment between their germline ends measures 12 bases. Libraries were built with the immunoSEQ multiplex PCR assay. TCRdb carries this immuneACCESS record with in-frame sequences only. Its versions omit some clonotypes, under half of them owing to an unresolved V gene in the studies checked, with the rest unexplained. Within this sample are about 130,000 clones, with about 92% of them counted one time only. About 0.6% of the sample goes to the ten largest clones.

Sequenced: PBMCs. This chain is built from TRBV6-2 or TRBV6-3 and TRBJ2-7; the D gene could be either TRBD1 or TRBD2, each agreeing at 5 bases. The sequence was obtained from a man older than 75 with head and neck cancer. The nucleotide sequence reads as follows: TGTGCCAGCAGTGACGGGACCTTTTACGAGCAGTACTTC. It is translated as CASSDGTFYEQYF.